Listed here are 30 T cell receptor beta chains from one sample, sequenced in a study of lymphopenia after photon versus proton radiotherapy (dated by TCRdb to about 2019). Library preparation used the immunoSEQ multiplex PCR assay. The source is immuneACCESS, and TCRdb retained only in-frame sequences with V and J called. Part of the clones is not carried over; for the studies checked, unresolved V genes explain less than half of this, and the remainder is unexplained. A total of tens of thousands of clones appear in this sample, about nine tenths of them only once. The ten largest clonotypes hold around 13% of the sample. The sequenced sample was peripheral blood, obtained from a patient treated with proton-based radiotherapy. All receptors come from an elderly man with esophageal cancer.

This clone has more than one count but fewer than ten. For the CDR3, the DNA is TGCGCCAGCAGTCGAGCGCCCACTAGCGATCCTTACAATGAGCAGTTCTTC. Translation: CASSRAPTSDPYNEQFF. This chain uses TRBV4-1 with TRBJ2-1; 7 nucleotides align to TRBD2. This CDR3 has 17 residues. CDR1 is MGHRA and CDR2 is YSYEKL in the germline V gene. With 6 bases clipped from V and 4 bases from J, the junction kept 15 bases outside the gene matches.

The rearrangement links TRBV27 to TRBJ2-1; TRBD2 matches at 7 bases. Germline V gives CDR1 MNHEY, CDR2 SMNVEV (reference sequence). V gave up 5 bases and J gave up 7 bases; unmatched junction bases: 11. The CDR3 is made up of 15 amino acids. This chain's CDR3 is CASSPSWGGGNEQFF. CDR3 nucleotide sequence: TGTGCCAGCAGTCCCTCGTGGGGCGGGGGTAATGAGCAGTTCTTC.

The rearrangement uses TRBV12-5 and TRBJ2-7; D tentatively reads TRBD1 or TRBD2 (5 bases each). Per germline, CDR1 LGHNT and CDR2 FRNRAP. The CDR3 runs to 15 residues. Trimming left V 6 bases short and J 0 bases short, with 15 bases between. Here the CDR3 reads CASGPRDGASYEQYF. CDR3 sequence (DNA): TGTGCTAGTGGACCTAGGGACGGGGCCTCCTACGAGCAGTACTTC. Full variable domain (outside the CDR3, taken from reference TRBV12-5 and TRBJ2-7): DARVTQTPRHKVTEMGQEVTMRCQPILGHNTVFWYRQTMMQGLELLAYFRNRAPLDDSGMPKDRFSAEMPDATLATLKIQPSEPRDSAVYFCASGPRDGASYEQYFGPGTRLTVT.

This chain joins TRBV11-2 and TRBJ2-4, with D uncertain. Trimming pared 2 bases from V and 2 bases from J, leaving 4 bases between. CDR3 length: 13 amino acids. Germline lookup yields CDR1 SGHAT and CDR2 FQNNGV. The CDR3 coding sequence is TGTGCCAGCAGCTTAATAACCAAAAACATTCAGTACTTC. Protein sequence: CASSLITKNIQYF.

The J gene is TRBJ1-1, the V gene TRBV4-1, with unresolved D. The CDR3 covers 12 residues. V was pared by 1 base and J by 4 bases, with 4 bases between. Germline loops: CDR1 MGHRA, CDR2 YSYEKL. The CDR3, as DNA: TGCGCCAGCAGCCAAGTGCCCACTGAAGCTTTCTTT. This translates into CASSQVPTEAFF.

Here the CDR3 reads CASSSGGGDPYEQYF. CDR3 nucleotide sequence: TGTGCCAGCAGCTCGGGGGGGGGCGACCCCTACGAGCAGTACTTC. This chain links TRBV9 with TRBJ2-7, with 8 bases matching TRBD2. J gave up 2 bases and V 4 bases, and 8 bases lay outside the gene matches. CDR3 length: 15 residues. Germline V lookup: CDR1 SGDLS, CDR2 YYNGEE.

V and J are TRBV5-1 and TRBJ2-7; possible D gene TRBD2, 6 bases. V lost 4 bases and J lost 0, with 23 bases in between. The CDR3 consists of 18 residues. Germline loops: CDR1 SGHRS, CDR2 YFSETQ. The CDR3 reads CASSPLGWGGALSYEQYF. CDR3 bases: TGCGCCAGCAGCCCCCTCGGATGGGGCGGGGCCCTCTCCTACGAGCAGTACTTC.

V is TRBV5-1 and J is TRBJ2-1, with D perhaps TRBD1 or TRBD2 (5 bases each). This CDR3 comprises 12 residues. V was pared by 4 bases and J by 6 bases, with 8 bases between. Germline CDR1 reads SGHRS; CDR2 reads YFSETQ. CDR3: CASSRDVNEQFF. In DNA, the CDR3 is TGCGCCAGCAGCCGGGACGTCAATGAGCAGTTCTTC.

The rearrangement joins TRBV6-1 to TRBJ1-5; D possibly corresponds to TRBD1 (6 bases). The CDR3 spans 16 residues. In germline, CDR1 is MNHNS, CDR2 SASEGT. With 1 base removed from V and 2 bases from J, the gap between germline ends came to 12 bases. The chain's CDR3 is CASSEGDIGRNQPQHF. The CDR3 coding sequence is TGTGCCAGCAGTGAAGGGGACATTGGGCGCAATCAGCCCCAGCATTTT.

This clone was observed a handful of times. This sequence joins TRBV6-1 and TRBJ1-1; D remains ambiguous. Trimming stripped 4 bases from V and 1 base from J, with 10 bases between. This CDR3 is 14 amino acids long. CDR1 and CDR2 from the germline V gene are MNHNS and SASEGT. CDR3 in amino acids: CASSGWRRNTEAFF. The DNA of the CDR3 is TGTGCCAGCAGTGGGTGGCGCCGGAACACTGAAGCTTTCTTT.

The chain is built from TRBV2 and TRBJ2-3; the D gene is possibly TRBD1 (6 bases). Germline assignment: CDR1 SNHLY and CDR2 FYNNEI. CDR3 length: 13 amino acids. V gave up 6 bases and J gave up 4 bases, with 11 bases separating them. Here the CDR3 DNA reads TGTGCCAGCAGCAAGGGGACATCAGATACGCAGTATTTT. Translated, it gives CASSKGTSDTQYF.

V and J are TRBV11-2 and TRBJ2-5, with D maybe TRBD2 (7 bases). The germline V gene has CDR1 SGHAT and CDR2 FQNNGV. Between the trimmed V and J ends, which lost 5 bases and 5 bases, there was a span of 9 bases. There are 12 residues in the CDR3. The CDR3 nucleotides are TGTGCCAGCAGCGGGGGGGCTGAGACCCAGTACTTC. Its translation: CASSGGAETQYF.

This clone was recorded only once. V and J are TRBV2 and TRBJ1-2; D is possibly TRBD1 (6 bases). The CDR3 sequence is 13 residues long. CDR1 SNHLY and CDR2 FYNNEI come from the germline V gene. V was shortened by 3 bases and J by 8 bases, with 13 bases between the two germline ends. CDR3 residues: CASSDRGPRGYTF. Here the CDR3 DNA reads TGTGCCAGCAGTGACAGGGGTCCGCGGGGCTACACCTTC.

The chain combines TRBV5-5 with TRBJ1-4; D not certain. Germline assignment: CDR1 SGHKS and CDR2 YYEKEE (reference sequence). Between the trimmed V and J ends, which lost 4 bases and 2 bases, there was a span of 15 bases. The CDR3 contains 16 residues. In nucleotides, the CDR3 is TGTGCCAGCAGCGTGACATCAGGAGGGACTAATGAAAAACTGTTTTTT. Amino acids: CASSVTSGGTNEKLFF. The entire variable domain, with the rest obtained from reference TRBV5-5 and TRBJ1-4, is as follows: DAGVTQSPTHLIKTRGQQVTLRCSPISGHKSVSWYQQVLGQGPQFIFQYYEKEERGRGNFPDRFSARQFPNYSSELNVNALLLGDSALYLCASSVTSGGTNEKLFFGSGTQLSVL.

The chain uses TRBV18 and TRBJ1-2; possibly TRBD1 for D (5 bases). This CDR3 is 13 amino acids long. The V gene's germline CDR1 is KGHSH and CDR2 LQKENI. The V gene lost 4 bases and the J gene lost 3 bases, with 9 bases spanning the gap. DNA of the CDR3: TGTGCCAGCTCACAGGCAGGGTACTATGGCTACACCTTC. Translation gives CASSQAGYYGYTF.

As DNA, the CDR3 is TGCGCCAGCAGCTTGGGACTAGCGGGGGGAATGAATGAGCAGTTCTTC. This translates into CASSLGLAGGMNEQFF. This chain joins TRBV5-1 and TRBJ2-1; 13 bases map to TRBD2. The CDR3 has 16 amino acids. With V trimmed by 0 bases and J by 7 bases, 4 bases remained unmatched. From germline, CDR1 is SGHRS and CDR2 YFSETQ.

The CDR3 reads CASSVTGVTYNEQFF. CDR3 DNA: TGTGCCAGTAGTGTTACAGGGGTCACCTACAATGAGCAGTTCTTC. V and J are TRBV19 and TRBJ2-1; 7 bases align to TRBD1. Germline values: CDR1 LNHDA, CDR2 SQIVND (reference sequence). After removal of 5 bases from V and 2 bases from J, the junction contained 6 bases not matched to a gene. The CDR3 has 15 residues.

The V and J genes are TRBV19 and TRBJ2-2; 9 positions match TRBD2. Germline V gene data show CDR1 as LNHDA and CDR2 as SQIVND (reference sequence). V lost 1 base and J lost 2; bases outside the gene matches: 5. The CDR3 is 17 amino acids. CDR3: CASSIGREGLNTGELFF. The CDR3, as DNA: TGTGCCAGTAGTATAGGGCGGGAGGGCCTAAACACCGGGGAGCTGTTTTTT.

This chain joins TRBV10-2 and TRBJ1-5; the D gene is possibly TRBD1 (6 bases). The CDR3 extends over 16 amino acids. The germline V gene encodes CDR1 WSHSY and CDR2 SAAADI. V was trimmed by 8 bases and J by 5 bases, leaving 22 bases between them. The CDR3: CASLSGAPGLHQPQHF. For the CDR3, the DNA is TGCGCCAGCCTTTCGGGGGCCCCGGGTTTGCATCAGCCCCAGCATTTT.

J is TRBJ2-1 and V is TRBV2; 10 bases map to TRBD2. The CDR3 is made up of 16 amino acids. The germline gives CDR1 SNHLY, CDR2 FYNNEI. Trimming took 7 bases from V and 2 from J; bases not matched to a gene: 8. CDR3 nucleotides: TGTGCCAGCATTCGAAAGCGGGAGGGGACCTACAATGAGCAGTTCTTC. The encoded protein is CASIRKREGTYNEQFF.

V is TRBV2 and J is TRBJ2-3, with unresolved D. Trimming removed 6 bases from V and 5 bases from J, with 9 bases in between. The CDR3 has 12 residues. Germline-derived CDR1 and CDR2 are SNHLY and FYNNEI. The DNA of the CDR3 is TGTGCCAGCAGAGCTGAGGTAGATACGCAGTATTTT. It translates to CASRAEVDTQYF. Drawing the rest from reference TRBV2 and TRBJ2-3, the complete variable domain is EPEVTQTPSHQVTQMGQEVILRCVPISNHLYFYWYRQILGQKVEFLVSFYNNEISEKSEIFDDQFSVERPDGSNFTLKIRSTKLEDSAMYFCASRAEVDTQYFGPGTRLTVL.

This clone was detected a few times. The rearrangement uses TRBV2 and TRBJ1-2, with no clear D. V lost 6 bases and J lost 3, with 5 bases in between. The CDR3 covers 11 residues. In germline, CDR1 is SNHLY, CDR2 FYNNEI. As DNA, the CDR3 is TGTGCCAGCAGGGAGGACTATGGCTACACCTTC. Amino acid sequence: CASREDYGYTF.

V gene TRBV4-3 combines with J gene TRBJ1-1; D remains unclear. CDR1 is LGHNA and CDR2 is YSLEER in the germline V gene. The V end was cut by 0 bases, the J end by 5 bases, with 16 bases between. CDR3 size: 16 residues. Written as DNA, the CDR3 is TGCGCCAGCAGCCAAGAGATGGCGGCGGCGGGAACTGAAGCTTTCTTT. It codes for CASSQEMAAAGTEAFF.

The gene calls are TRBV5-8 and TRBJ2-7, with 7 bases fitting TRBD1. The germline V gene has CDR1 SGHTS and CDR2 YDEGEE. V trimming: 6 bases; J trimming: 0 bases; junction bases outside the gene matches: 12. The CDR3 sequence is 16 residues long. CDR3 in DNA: TGTGCCAGCATCGCGACAGGGATATCTTTCTCCTACGAGCAGTACTTC. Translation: CASIATGISFSYEQYF.

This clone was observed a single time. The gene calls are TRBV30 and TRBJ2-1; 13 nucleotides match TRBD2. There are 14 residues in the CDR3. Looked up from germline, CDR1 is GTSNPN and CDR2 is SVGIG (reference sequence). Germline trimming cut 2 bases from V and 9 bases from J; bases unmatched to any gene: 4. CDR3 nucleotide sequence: TGTGCCTGGAGTAGTGGACTAGCGGGAGTTGAGCAGTTCTTC. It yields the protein CAWSSGLAGVEQFF.

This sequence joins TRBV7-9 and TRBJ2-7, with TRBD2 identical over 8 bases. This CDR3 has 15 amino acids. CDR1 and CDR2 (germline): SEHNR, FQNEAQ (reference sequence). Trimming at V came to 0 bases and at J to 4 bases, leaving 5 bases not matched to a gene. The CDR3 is CASSLATSDVYEQYF. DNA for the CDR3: TGTGCCAGCAGCTTAGCGACTAGCGATGTGTACGAGCAGTACTTC.

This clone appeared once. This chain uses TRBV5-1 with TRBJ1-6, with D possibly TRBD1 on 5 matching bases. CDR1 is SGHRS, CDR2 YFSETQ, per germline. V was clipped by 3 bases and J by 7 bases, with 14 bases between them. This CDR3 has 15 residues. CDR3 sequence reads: CASSWGQGRNSPLHF. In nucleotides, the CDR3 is TGCGCCAGCAGCTGGGGTCAGGGAAGGAATTCACCCCTCCACTTT.

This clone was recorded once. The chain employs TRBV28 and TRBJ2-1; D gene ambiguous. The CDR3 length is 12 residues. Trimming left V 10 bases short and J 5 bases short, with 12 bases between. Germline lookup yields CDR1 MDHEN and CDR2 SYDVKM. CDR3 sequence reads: CATLAHDNEQFF. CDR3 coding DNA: TGTGCCACCTTAGCCCACGACAATGAGCAGTTCTTC.

The CDR3 DNA reads TGTGCCAGCAGTCAACCCATTCGATGGGGCCGCTCCTACAATGAGCAGTTCTTC. Translation gives CASSQPIRWGRSYNEQFF. The chain has TRBV7-2 and TRBJ2-1; perhaps TRBD1 as D (5 bases). CDR3 length equals 18 residues. Germline CDR1 reads SGHTA; CDR2 reads FQGNSA. V was cut by 6 bases and J by 0 bases, with 21 bases left in between.

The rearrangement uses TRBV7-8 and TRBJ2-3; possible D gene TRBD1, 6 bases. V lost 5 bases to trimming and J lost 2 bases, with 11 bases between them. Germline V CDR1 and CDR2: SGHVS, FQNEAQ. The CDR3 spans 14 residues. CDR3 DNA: TGTGCCAGCAGCCATGGACAGATCACAGATACGCAGTATTTT. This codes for CASSHGQITDTQYF.